This T cell receptor (beta chain) was observed in a study of T-cell memory formation after mild COVID-19. Study information: The study found TCR clusters largely donor specific. Study outcomes and limitations: CD8+ contracting clones occupied EMRA, while CD4+ ones occupied mainly CM and EM. That cross-reactive memory joined was suggested by some responding clones appearing in pre-infection memory.

Trimming at V came to 8 bases and at J to 4 bases, leaving 14 bases not matched to a gene. This CDR3 region has 16 residues. This clonotype has just a few counts. Its antigen is unidentified. Barcoded TCR alpha and TCR beta cDNA libraries with UMIs came from 5'RACE using constant-segment primers. TCRdb independently ran MiXCR on the 5' RACE reads; one entry per CDR3 protein. The top ten hold around 12% of the sample, which has some 330,000 distinct CDR3 sequences, about 21% seen once. The clonotype was recovered from an adult woman who had mild COVID-19 (a few samples of this study predate the infection). Cell type and time point are not known. The chain joins TRBV12-3 or TRBV12-4 to TRBJ2-3, with 8 bases matching TRBD2. Sequenced material: PBMCs or a T cell subset sorted from them (not recorded which). The CDR3 sequence is CASALGVGRAADTQYF. Written as DNA, the CDR3 is TGTGCCAGCGCTTTAGGGGTCGGGAGGGCCGCAGATACGCAGTATTTT.